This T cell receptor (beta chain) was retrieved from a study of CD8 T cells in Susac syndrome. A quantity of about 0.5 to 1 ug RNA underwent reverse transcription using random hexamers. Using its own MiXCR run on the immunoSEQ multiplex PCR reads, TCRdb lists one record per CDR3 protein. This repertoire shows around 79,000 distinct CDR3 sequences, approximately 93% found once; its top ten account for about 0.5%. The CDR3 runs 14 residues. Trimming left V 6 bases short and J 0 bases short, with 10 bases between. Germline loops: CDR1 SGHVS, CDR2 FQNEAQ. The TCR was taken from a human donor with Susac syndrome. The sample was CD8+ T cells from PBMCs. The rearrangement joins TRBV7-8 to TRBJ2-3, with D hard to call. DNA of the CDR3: TGTGCCAGCAGTTCGGGTACTAGCACAGATACGCAGTATTTT. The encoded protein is CASSSGTSTDTQYF.